Sequencing of this T cell receptor beta chain was carried out in a study of Graves' ophthalmopathy and Graves' hyperthyroidism. Whole-study context: Before any treatment was given, at initial diagnosis, peripheral blood was collected. General study findings and limits: At about 69% sensitivity and 72.22% specificity, the model predicted progression of the ophthalmopathy.

RNA transcripts served as template for amplifying TCR beta CDR3 sequences. The workflow started with a first-round RT-PCR run with HTBI primers and then moved on to a second-round multiplex PCR. TCRdb redid the calling of the multiplex PCR reads with MiXCR, one entry per CDR3 protein. This sample has more than 300,000 distinct CDR3 sequences, with about 16% found just once. Trimming removed 5 bases at V and 4 bases at J, with 12 bases between. The CDR3 extends over 15 amino acids. Per the germline V gene, CDR1 is MNHEY and CDR2 is SMNVEV (reference sequence). Ten or more counts support this clonotype. No antigen is known for it. The term stable hyperthyroidism indicated an absence of ophthalmopathy within 18 months of follow-up.

The chain carries TRBV27 and TRBJ2-6, with D maybe TRBD1 (5 bases). The sample taken for sequencing was peripheral blood. This TCR was sampled from a woman younger than 35 with stable Graves' hyperthyroidism. The CDR3 DNA reads as TGTGCCAGCAGTACCGATGGGGCAGGGGCCAACGTCCTGACTTTC. Protein: CASSTDGAGANVLTF.